These 25 T cell receptor beta chains were all obtained from the same sample, sequenced in a study of shared clonotypes between healthy human individuals. Naive-designated CD8 cells lacked CD45RO, were positively enriched for CCR7, and omitted terminally differentiated effector memory CD45RA+ cells. Libraries were prepared by immunoSEQ multiplex PCR; TCRdb keeps only in-frame clonotypes and omits some of them. This table has some 1,900,000 clones, roughly 94% appearing once. Sample: naive CD8+ T cells sorted from blood. Receptors originate from a man in his late teens or twenties in good health.

This clone has a single count. The same CDR3 also results from other DNA sequences found in this sample. This sequence joins TRBV30 and TRBJ1-5; 9 bases match TRBD1. V gave up 1 base and J gave up 4 bases; unmatched junction bases: 2. The CDR3 loop spans 14 amino acids. Germline V gene data show CDR1 as GTSNPN and CDR2 as SVGIG (reference sequence). The CDR3 sequence: CAWSEGQGNQPQHF. Here the CDR3 DNA reads TGTGCCTGGAGTGAAGGACAGGGGAATCAGCCCCAGCATTTT.

This chain links TRBV6-6 with TRBJ2-7; the D is unclear. V was trimmed by 8 bases and J by 6 bases, leaving 14 bases between them. The germline CDR1 and CDR2 sequences are MNHNY and SVGAGI (reference sequence). This CDR3 comprises 12 residues. CDR3: CASSSGAGEQYF. The CDR3 bases are TGTGCCAGCTCTTCGGGCGCCGGCGAGCAGTACTTC.

The chain uses TRBV29-1 and TRBJ2-1, with D tentatively TRBD1 (5 bases). Per the germline V gene, CDR1 is SQVTM and CDR2 is ANQGSEA. This CDR3 spans 13 amino acids. In DNA, the CDR3 is TGCAATGTCCAGACAGATCCCTACAATGAGCAGTTCTTC. Its protein product is CNVQTDPYNEQFF.

The CDR3 DNA is TGCAGTGCTAGAGTCGGAGAGACCCAGTACTTC. Protein product: CSARVGETQYF. The rearrangement uses TRBV20-1 and TRBJ2-5; D not resolved. CDR1 DFQATT and CDR2 SNEGSKA come from the germline V gene (reference sequence). The germline V and J ends were trimmed by 1 base and 4 bases, with 4 bases remaining between them. This CDR3 spans 11 amino acids.

This chain links TRBV6-5 with TRBJ1-2, with TRBD1 identical over 7 bases. After removal of 0 bases from V and 7 bases from J, the junction contained 11 bases not matched to a gene. Germline CDR1 is MNHEY and CDR2 is SVGAGI. There are 16 residues in the CDR3. The CDR3 coding sequence is TGTGCCAGCAGTTACTCGACGGGACAGCCCTTGGTTGGCTACACCTTC. Translated, it gives CASSYSTGQPLVGYTF.

V usage is TRBV6-1 and J usage is TRBJ2-5; 7 bases are a match to TRBD2. The germline V gene encodes CDR1 MNHNS and CDR2 SASEGT. This CDR3 is 11 amino acids long. The J segment lost 7 bases and the V segment lost 7 bases, leaving 3 bases of the junction unmatched. CDR3 sequence reads: CASTWGGTQYF. The CDR3, as DNA: TGTGCCAGCACCTGGGGGGGGACCCAGTACTTC.

This chain links TRBV18 with TRBJ1-1; 7 bases are shared with TRBD1. The CDR3 has 14 residues. The trim removed 3 bases at V and 0 bases at J, leaving 1 base unmatched. Germline CDR1 is KGHSH and CDR2 is LQKENI. The CDR3 reads CASSPGQMNTEAFF. CDR3 in DNA: TGTGCCAGCTCACCGGGACAGATGAACACTGAAGCTTTCTTT.

The rearrangement links TRBV16 to TRBJ2-7; 8 nucleotides line up with TRBD2. The J segment lost 1 base and the V segment lost 0 bases, leaving 5 bases of the junction unmatched. Per the germline V gene, CDR1 is KGHSY and CDR2 is FQNENV. The CDR3 has 16 residues. In DNA, the CDR3 is TGTGCCAGCAGCCAATCGGGTGCGGGAGGATCCTACGAGCAGTACTTC. Protein product: CASSQSGAGGSYEQYF.

Only one count was recorded for this clone. This chain links TRBV27 with TRBJ1-4; D perhaps matches TRBD1 (6 bases). Per the germline V gene, CDR1 is MNHEY and CDR2 is SMNVEV (reference sequence). Trimming stripped 4 bases from V and 4 bases from J, with 10 bases between. This CDR3 is built from 14 residues. CDR3 sequence reads: CASSSGQFNEKLFF. DNA for the CDR3: TGTGCCAGCAGTTCGGGACAATTTAATGAAAAACTGTTTTTT. Looking up the rest from reference TRBV27 and TRBJ1-4 gives the full variable domain: EAQVTQNPRYLITVTGKKLTVTCSQNMNHEYMSWYRQDPGLGLRQIYYSMNVEVTDKGDVPEGYKVSRKEKRNFPLILESPSPNQTSLYFCASSSGQFNEKLFFGSGTQLSVL.

The V and J genes are TRBV4-1 and TRBJ2-2; possible D gene TRBD1, 6 bases. With 4 bases removed from V and 5 bases from J, the gap between germline ends came to 20 bases. The germline gives CDR1 MGHRA, CDR2 YSYEKL. This CDR3 spans 17 amino acids. CDR3 sequence reads: CASSPGPTGRRTGELFF. Here the CDR3 DNA reads TGCGCCAGCAGCCCTGGCCCCACAGGGAGAAGGACCGGGGAGCTGTTTTTT.

This chain connects TRBV7-9 to TRBJ2-1; perhaps TRBD1 as D (6 bases). Germline CDR1 SEHNR, CDR2 FQNEAQ (reference sequence). This CDR3 region has 15 residues. V lost 5 bases, J lost 2 bases, and 13 bases lay in between. CDR3 nucleotide sequence: TGTGCCAGCAGCGCCAGGGGACCCACCTACAATGAGCAGTTCTTC. It specifies CASSARGPTYNEQFF.

The V and J genes are TRBV2 and TRBJ2-3; maybe TRBD2 (5 bases). Trimming removed 3 bases from V and 6 bases from J, with 7 bases in between. CDR3 size: 12 residues. Germline V gives CDR1 SNHLY, CDR2 FYNNEI. The CDR3 coding sequence is TGTGCCAGCAGTGATAGCGCGGATACGCAGTATTTT. The encoded protein is CASSDSADTQYF.

V and J are TRBV7-9 and TRBJ2-7; 9 bases are shared with TRBD1. The V gene end was trimmed by 5 bases and the J gene end by 3 bases; junction bases not matched to a gene: 8. The germline CDR1 and CDR2 sequences are SEHNR and FQNEAQ (reference sequence). This CDR3 has 15 residues. The DNA of the CDR3 is TGTGCCAGCAGCCCCGCCTGGGGACAGGGCTACGAGCAGTACTTC. This codes for CASSPAWGQGYEQYF.

V usage is TRBV5-6 and J usage is TRBJ2-7, with D hard to call. Germline V gene sequence: CDR1 SGHDT, CDR2 YYEEEE. The CDR3 covers 15 residues. V lost 0 bases, J lost 1 base, and 11 bases lay in between. Here the CDR3 reads CASSLGPSNSYEQYF. The CDR3 DNA reads as TGTGCCAGCAGCTTGGGGCCTTCTAATTCCTACGAGCAGTACTTC.

Notes on this clone: The same CDR3 can be traced to other DNA sequences in this sample. The chain uses TRBV29-1 and TRBJ2-1; 9 bases match TRBD1. The CDR3 totals 13 residues. Per germline, CDR1 SQVTM and CDR2 ANQGSEA. Unmatched junction bases numbered 5, after V lost 7 bases and J lost 4 bases. CDR3 sequence reads: CSARQGGYNEQFF. CDR3 sequence (DNA): TGCAGCGCACGACAGGGGGGTTACAATGAGCAGTTCTTC.

The chain joins TRBV13 to TRBJ1-4; D is perhaps TRBD1 (5 bases). The length of the CDR3 is 17 residues. Trimming shortened V by 4 bases and J by 0 bases, and 15 bases separated the two germline ends. Germline V CDR1 and CDR2: PRHDT, FYEKMQ (reference sequence). DNA of the CDR3: TGTGCCAGCAGCTCGCAGGGTGAGGGGACAACTAATGAAAAACTGTTTTTT. Translating gives CASSSQGEGTTNEKLFF.

This chain links TRBV2 with TRBJ1-1; D might be TRBD1 (5 bases). This CDR3 is built from 14 residues. Germline CDR1 reads SNHLY; CDR2 reads FYNNEI. The ends were cut back, 1 base at V and 3 bases at J, with 9 bases in the middle. This chain's CDR3 is CASSEVPGDTEAFF. CDR3 DNA: TGTGCCAGCAGTGAAGTTCCGGGGGACACTGAAGCTTTCTTT.

The chain couples TRBV9 to TRBJ2-2; D is ambiguous. The CDR3 consists of 13 residues. Germline assignment: CDR1 SGDLS and CDR2 YYNGEE. Trimming cost V 2 bases and J 5 bases, with 7 bases left between them. The CDR3: CASSVQVTGELFF. The DNA for the CDR3 is TGTGCCAGCAGCGTCCAGGTTACCGGGGAGCTGTTTTTT.

The genes are TRBV14 and TRBJ2-1, with 9 bases lining up with TRBD2. V shed 7 bases, J shed 3 bases, and the junction held 4 bases outside the gene matches. The CDR3 length is 14 residues. Germline lookup yields CDR1 SGHDN and CDR2 FVKESK. The CDR3 bases are TGTGCCAGCAACTTAGCGGGAGTCTACAATGAGCAGTTCTTC. Translation: CASNLAGVYNEQFF.

The chain uses TRBV5-1 and TRBJ1-6; possibly TRBD1 for D (5 bases). Looked up from germline, CDR1 is SGHRS and CDR2 is YFSETQ. With 6 bases removed from V and 7 bases from J, the gap between germline ends came to 14 bases. This CDR3 spans 14 amino acids. The CDR3 bases are TGCGCCAGCAAGGGGTCCAGCTTAAATTCACCCCTCCACTTT. Translation: CASKGSSLNSPLHF.

This sequence joins TRBV27 and TRBJ1-1; 9 bases fit TRBD1. Germline V CDR1 and CDR2: MNHEY, SMNVEV (reference sequence). The CDR3 is made up of 14 amino acids. The J segment lost 4 bases and the V segment lost 6 bases, leaving 6 bases of the junction unmatched. The CDR3 sequence: CASRGDRDGTEAFF. The CDR3 bases are TGTGCCAGCAGAGGGGACAGGGATGGCACTGAAGCTTTCTTT.

The rearrangement joins TRBV6-5 to TRBJ2-7; a possible D gene is TRBD2 (6 bases). The CDR3 length is 14 residues. Germline CDR1 MNHEY, CDR2 SVGAGI. Between the trimmed V and J ends, which lost 5 bases and 4 bases, there was a span of 15 bases. The CDR3 reads CASSEGSGRYEQYF. The CDR3 nucleotides read TGTGCCAGCAGTGAAGGCTCGGGGAGGTACGAGCAGTACTTC.

The genes are TRBV27 and TRBJ2-2; D is uncertain. CDR1 MNHEY and CDR2 SMNVEV come from the germline V gene (reference sequence). Trimming cost V 6 bases and J 4 bases, with 6 bases left between them. CDR3 length equals 12 residues. The CDR3 nucleotides read TGTGCCAGCAGCACAGTCACCGGGGAGCTGTTTTTT. This codes for CASSTVTGELFF.

The rearrangement links TRBV19 to TRBJ2-1; 7 bases fit TRBD2. Germline V gene data show CDR1 as LNHDA and CDR2 as SQIVND (reference sequence). J was trimmed by 4 bases and V by 1 base; bases with no gene match: 7. This CDR3 comprises 16 residues. CDR3 amino acids: CASSIVGEGLYNEQFF. The CDR3 region has the DNA TGTGCCAGTAGTATAGTAGGGGAGGGGCTTTACAATGAGCAGTTCTTC.

The chain recombines TRBV7-2 with TRBJ1-5; 7 positions agree with TRBD1. V lost 2 bases, J lost 5 bases, and 6 bases stayed unmatched. The V gene's germline CDR1 is SGHTA and CDR2 FQGNSA. The CDR3 sequence is 15 residues long. The CDR3 protein is CASSLIQGVDQPQHF. Written as DNA, the CDR3 is TGTGCCAGCAGCTTAATCCAGGGGGTGGATCAGCCCCAGCATTTT. Supplemented by reference TRBV7-2 and TRBJ1-5, the full variable domain reads GAGVSQSPSNKVTEKGKDVELRCDPISGHTALYWYRQSLGQGLEFLIYFQGNSAPDKSGLPSDRFSAERTGGSVSTLTIQRTQQEDSAVYLCASSLIQGVDQPQHFGDGTRLSIL.